This T cell receptor (beta chain) derives from a study of control samples from healthy donors and cancer patients. This CDR3 has 16 residues. The germline CDR1 and CDR2 sequences are KGHDR and SFDVKD. The germline V and J ends were trimmed by 2 bases and 5 bases, with 16 bases remaining between them. Sequenced by immunoSEQ multiplex PCR; TCRdb stores in-frame clones only, minus some. The table records more than 110,000 clones, approximately 90% of them present only once. Material for sequencing was blood. The receptor comes from a young woman in good health. The chain employs TRBV24-1 and TRBJ2-3, with D maybe TRBD1 (6 bases). The CDR3 here is CATSDYGSGAGDTQYF. The CDR3 coding sequence is TGTGCCACCAGTGATTACGGGTCAGGGGCGGGAGATACGCAGTATTTT.